The 24 T cell receptor beta chains below were found in one sample sequenced in a study of T cell responses to AZD1222 COVID-19 vaccine. Repertoires were generated with immunoSEQ multiplex PCR, while TCRdb's copy carries only in-frame clones and drops some. Among about 130,000 clones listed, roughly 88% were seen once. The source was peripheral blood, collected 28 days after the second AZD1222 dose. These receptors were taken from an adult who received the AZD1222 COVID-19 vaccine.

CDR3 coding DNA: TGTGCCAGCTCACCACGTAAGGACACCATATATTTT. It codes for CASSPRKDTIYF. V and J are TRBV18 and TRBJ1-3; D not certain. Germline assignment: CDR1 KGHSH and CDR2 LQKENI. V lost 1 base and J lost 8, with 6 bases in between. This CDR3 region has 12 residues.

This sequence joins TRBV2 and TRBJ1-6, with 8 bases aligning to TRBD1. Germline CDR1 reads SNHLY; CDR2 reads FYNNEI. There are 15 residues in the CDR3. The ends lost 7 bases at V and 3 bases at J; junction bases unmatched: 5. Here the CDR3 DNA reads TGTGCCAGCATCGGACAGGGTCTCTATAATTCACCCCTCCACTTT. This encodes CASIGQGLYNSPLHF. Supplemented by reference TRBV2 and TRBJ1-6, the full variable domain reads EPEVTQTPSHQVTQMGQEVILRCVPISNHLYFYWYRQILGQKVEFLVSFYNNEISEKSEIFDDQFSVERPDGSNFTLKIRSTKLEDSAMYFCASIGQGLYNSPLHFGNGTRLTVT.

J is TRBJ1-4 and V is TRBV6-5; D uncertain. V was cut by 4 bases and J by 0 bases, with 3 bases left in between. Germline lookup yields CDR1 MNHEY and CDR2 SVGAGI. The CDR3 loop spans 13 amino acids. Here the CDR3 reads CASSSATNEKLFF. In DNA form, the CDR3 reads TGTGCCAGCAGTTCGGCAACTAATGAAAAACTGTTTTTT.

V usage is TRBV4-2 and J usage is TRBJ2-7; 8 bases agree with TRBD2. The CDR3 is 16 residues long. From germline, CDR1 is LGHNA and CDR2 YNFKEQ. Trimming at V came to 4 bases and at J to 7 bases, leaving 15 bases not matched to a gene. The CDR3 loop is CASSPGQSSGLTEQYF. The CDR3, as DNA: TGTGCCAGCAGCCCCGGGCAGTCTAGCGGGTTAACTGAGCAGTACTTC.

The chain has TRBV10-3 and TRBJ2-7, with a weak D call TRBD2 (5 bases). Trimming removed 4 bases from V and 2 bases from J, with 15 bases in between. Per germline, CDR1 ENHRY and CDR2 SYGVKD. CDR3 size: 15 residues. DNA for the CDR3: TGTGCCATCAGTGCCCTGGGGAGCGGCACCTACGAGCAGTACTTC. This sequence encodes CAISALGSGTYEQYF.

This clone was counted a single time. The J gene is TRBJ1-5, the V gene TRBV7-9, with 7 bases lining up with TRBD1. This CDR3 region has 16 residues. With 5 bases clipped from V and 0 bases from J, the junction kept 7 bases outside the gene matches. Looked up from germline, CDR1 is SEHNR and CDR2 is FQNEAQ (reference sequence). CDR3 sequence: CASSPLTGSSNQPQHF. In DNA form, the CDR3 reads TGTGCCAGCAGCCCATTGACAGGGAGTAGCAATCAGCCCCAGCATTTT.

A few counts support this clone. The rearrangement uses TRBV11-2 and TRBJ2-5, with D perhaps TRBD2 (5 bases). The V end was cut by 0 bases, the J end by 7 bases, with 12 bases between. CDR1 is SGHAT and CDR2 is FQNNGV in the germline V gene. The CDR3 has 14 amino acids. The CDR3 sequence is CASSLDPGGGTQYF. DNA of the CDR3: TGTGCCAGCAGCTTAGATCCAGGAGGCGGGACCCAGTACTTC.

The chain employs TRBV19 and TRBJ2-7; 7 bases align to TRBD1. The CDR3 sequence is 14 residues long. Germline V lookup: CDR1 LNHDA, CDR2 SQIVND (reference sequence). V lost 4 bases and J lost 4; bases outside the gene matches: 7. The CDR3 is CASSTRTGLYEQYF. CDR3 DNA sequence: TGTGCCAGTAGTACCCGGACAGGTTTATACGAGCAGTACTTC.

The gene calls are TRBV7-9 and TRBJ2-6; 9 bases are a match to TRBD1. V shed 5 bases, J shed 0 bases, and the junction held 2 bases outside the gene matches. The CDR3 is 16 amino acids. The germline V gene has CDR1 SEHNR and CDR2 FQNEAQ (reference sequence). The chain's CDR3 is CASSTGGGSGANVLTF. CDR3 nucleotides: TGTGCCAGCAGCACAGGGGGCGGCTCTGGGGCCAACGTCCTGACTTTC.

The chain uses TRBV3-1 (or the pseudogene TRBV3-2) and TRBJ1-2, with D maybe TRBD1 (6 bases). Germline-derived CDR1 and CDR2 are LGHDT and YNNKEL (reference sequence). With 1 base removed from V and 8 bases from J, the gap between germline ends came to 8 bases. The CDR3 extends over 12 amino acids. This CDR3 reads CASSQGDTGYTF. In DNA form, the CDR3 reads TGTGCCAGCAGCCAAGGGGACACCGGCTACACCTTC.

J is TRBJ2-7 and V is TRBV28, with D hard to call. The CDR3 extends over 13 amino acids. Germline CDR1 MDHEN, CDR2 SYDVKM. Trimming shortened V by 7 bases and J by 2 bases, and 12 bases separated the two germline ends. CDR3 in DNA: TGTGCCAGCACGGGTGGGGATGCCTACGAGCAGTACTTC. This translates into CASTGGDAYEQYF.

This chain joins TRBV30 and TRBJ1-3; no clear D. The CDR3 covers 16 residues. CDR1 and CDR2 (germline): GTSNPN, SVGIG (reference sequence). V dropped 2 bases and J dropped 4 bases, with 18 bases sitting between them. The CDR3 protein is CAWSRLDAPLGNTIYF. DNA for the CDR3: TGTGCCTGGAGTCGTCTAGATGCGCCCCTCGGAAACACCATATATTTT.

The chain couples TRBV28 to TRBJ2-7; 10 nucleotides line up with TRBD1. The CDR3 loop spans 14 amino acids. Germline CDR1 is MDHEN and CDR2 is SYDVKM. The V and J ends lost 6 bases and 1 base, in that order; junction bases with no gene match: 3. The CDR3 loop reads CASSRTGGSYEQYF. As DNA, the CDR3 is TGTGCCAGCAGCCGGACAGGGGGGTCCTACGAGCAGTACTTC.

The chain combines TRBV21-1 with TRBJ2-7; whether TRBD2, the table's D call, matches the DNA was not checked. TRBV21-1 is recorded as a pseudogene. This CDR3 has 17 amino acids. CDR3 amino acids: CASRVAGGPSTLYEQYF. The CDR3 DNA sequence: TGTGCCAGCAGGGTAGCGGGAGGGCCCTCAACACTCTACGAGCAGTACTTC.

This chain links TRBV28 with TRBJ2-1, with 9 nucleotides matching TRBD1. The V and J ends lost 5 bases and 0 bases, in that order; junction bases with no gene match: 5. CDR1 is MDHEN and CDR2 is SYDVKM in the germline V gene. The CDR3 spans 16 residues. CDR3 coding DNA: TGTGCCAGCAGTCCTTACAGGGGGCACTCCTACAATGAGCAGTTCTTC. It specifies CASSPYRGHSYNEQFF.

The rearrangement uses TRBV6-6 and TRBJ2-1; 10 nucleotides agree with TRBD2. Trimming took 7 bases from V and 4 from J; bases not matched to a gene: 7. CDR1 MNHNY and CDR2 SVGAGI come from the germline V gene (reference sequence). This CDR3 comprises 15 residues. In DNA, the CDR3 is TGTGCCAGCAACTTACTAGCGGGAATATACAATGAGCAGTTCTTC. Translation: CASNLLAGIYNEQFF.

The chain carries TRBV28 and TRBJ1-2; 7 bases line up with TRBD1. The CDR3 length is 13 residues. Germline loops: CDR1 MDHEN, CDR2 SYDVKM. V was pared by 6 bases and J by 9 bases, with 10 bases of the junction left unmatched. Here the CDR3 DNA reads TGTGCCAGCAGGTCAGGGGGACTAGCGAGCTACACCTTC. Protein: CASRSGGLASYTF.

The genes are TRBV7-3 and TRBJ2-1, with 13 bases matching TRBD2. Germline V CDR1 and CDR2: SGHTA, FQGTGA. V lost 0 bases, J lost 12 bases, and 8 bases stayed unmatched. This CDR3 is built from 16 residues. The CDR3 spells CASSLTRTSGSRGQFF. CDR3 coding DNA: TGTGCCAGCAGCTTAACCAGGACTAGCGGGAGTAGGGGGCAGTTCTTC. The variable domain in full, completed from reference TRBV7-3 and TRBJ2-1, reads GAGVSQTPSNKVTEKGKYVELRCDPISGHTALYWYRQSLGQGPEFLIYFQGTGAADDSGLPNDRFFAVRPEGSVSTLKIQRTERGDSAVYLCASSLTRTSGSRGQFFGPGTRLTVL.

The chain combines TRBV5-3 with TRBJ2-7; D might be TRBD2 (5 bases). TRBV5-3 counts as an open reading frame of uncertain function. The CDR3 covers 14 residues. The V end was cut by 2 bases, the J end by 2 bases, with 11 bases between. DNA for the CDR3: TGTGCCAGAAGCTTCTTCGGGAATACCTACGAGCAGTACTTC. It is translated as CARSFFGNTYEQYF.

The chain carries TRBV28 and TRBJ2-2, with 10 nucleotides matching TRBD1. Germline loops: CDR1 MDHEN, CDR2 SYDVKM. This CDR3 is 13 amino acids long. V lost 11 bases and J lost 10; bases outside the gene matches: 10. In nucleotides, the CDR3 is TGTGCCGGTCGGACAGGGGGAAGGGAGGAGCTGTTTTTT. This translates into CAGRTGGREELFF.

The V gene is TRBV28, the J gene TRBJ2-1, with a tentative D call TRBD2 (6 bases). The CDR3 is 12 residues long. Per the germline V gene, CDR1 is MDHEN and CDR2 is SYDVKM. Trimming took 6 bases from V and 12 from J, leaving 15 bases between them. This chain's CDR3 is CASRERDSRQFF. The CDR3 DNA reads TGTGCCAGCAGAGAACGGGACTCGCGGCAGTTCTTC.

The chain has TRBV5-1 and TRBJ2-1, with D perhaps matching TRBD2 (5 bases). This CDR3 has 13 amino acids. V was shortened by 3 bases and J by 2 bases, with 6 bases between the two germline ends. Per the germline V gene, CDR1 is SGHRS and CDR2 is YFSETQ. CDR3 DNA: TGCGCCAGCAGCTCCGGGACCTACAATGAGCAGTTCTTC. It codes for CASSSGTYNEQFF.

The chain recombines TRBV5-4 with TRBJ2-4, with D maybe TRBD1 (6 bases). Germline CDR1 is SGHNT and CDR2 is YYREEE (reference sequence). Trimming shortened V by 4 bases and J by 1 base, and 12 bases separated the two germline ends. The length of the CDR3 is 15 residues. For the CDR3, the DNA is TGTGCCAGCAGCCCCGCGGACAGTGCCAAAAACATTCAGTACTTC. Its translation is CASSPADSAKNIQYF.

The rearrangement joins TRBV6-2 or TRBV6-3 to TRBJ2-7; D not resolved. Germline CDR1 reads MNHEY; CDR2 reads SVGEGT. The V and J ends lost 0 bases and 2 bases respectively, with 5 bases between them. The CDR3 length is 13 residues. CDR3 residues: CASSYSTAYEQYF. The CDR3 DNA reads TGTGCCAGCAGTTACTCGACTGCCTACGAGCAGTACTTC.